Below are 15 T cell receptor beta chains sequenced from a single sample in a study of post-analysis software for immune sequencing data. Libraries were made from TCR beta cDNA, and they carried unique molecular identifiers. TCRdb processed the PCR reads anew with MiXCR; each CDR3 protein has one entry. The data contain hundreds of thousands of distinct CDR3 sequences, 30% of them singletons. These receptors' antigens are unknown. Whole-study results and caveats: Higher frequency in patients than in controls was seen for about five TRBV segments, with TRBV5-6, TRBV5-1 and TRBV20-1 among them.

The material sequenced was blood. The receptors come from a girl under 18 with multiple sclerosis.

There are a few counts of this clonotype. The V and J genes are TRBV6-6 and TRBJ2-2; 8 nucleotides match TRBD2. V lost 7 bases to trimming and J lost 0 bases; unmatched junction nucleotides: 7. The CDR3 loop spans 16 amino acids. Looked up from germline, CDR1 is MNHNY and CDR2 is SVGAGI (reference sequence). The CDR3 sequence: CASKADSGANTGELFF. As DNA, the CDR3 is TGTGCCAGCAAGGCTGATAGCGGGGCGAACACCGGGGAGCTGTTTTTT.

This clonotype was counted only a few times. Written as DNA, the CDR3 is TGTGCCAGCAGCAAGGAGACAGGGAAAGATACGCAGTATTTT. Its translation is CASSKETGKDTQYF. V gene TRBV21-1 combines with J gene TRBJ2-3; whether TRBD1, the table's D call, matches the DNA was not checked. TRBV21-1 is a pseudogene. The CDR3 covers 14 residues.

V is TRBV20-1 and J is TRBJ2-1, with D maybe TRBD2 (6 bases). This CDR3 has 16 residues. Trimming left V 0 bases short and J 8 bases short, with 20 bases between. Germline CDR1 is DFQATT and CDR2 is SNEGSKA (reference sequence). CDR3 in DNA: TGCAGTGCTAGAGAAACCTTGGGACTGGGGCTCCATGAGCAGTTCTTC. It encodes CSARETLGLGLHEQFF.

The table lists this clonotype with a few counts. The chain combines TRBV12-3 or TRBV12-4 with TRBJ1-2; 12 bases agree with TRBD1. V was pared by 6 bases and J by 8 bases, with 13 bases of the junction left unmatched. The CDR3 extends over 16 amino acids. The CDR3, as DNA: TGTGCCAGCAGCTTCGGGACAGGGGGCGAGTACGAAGGCTACACCTTC. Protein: CASSFGTGGEYEGYTF.

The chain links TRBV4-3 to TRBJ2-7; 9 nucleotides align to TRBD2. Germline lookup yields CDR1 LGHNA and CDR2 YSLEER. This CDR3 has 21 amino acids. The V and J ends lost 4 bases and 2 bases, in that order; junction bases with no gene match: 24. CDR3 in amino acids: CASSRDTPLAGTNPLAYEQYF. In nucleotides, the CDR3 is TGCGCCAGCAGCCGAGATACCCCCCTAGCGGGAACAAACCCGCTCGCCTACGAGCAGTACTTC.

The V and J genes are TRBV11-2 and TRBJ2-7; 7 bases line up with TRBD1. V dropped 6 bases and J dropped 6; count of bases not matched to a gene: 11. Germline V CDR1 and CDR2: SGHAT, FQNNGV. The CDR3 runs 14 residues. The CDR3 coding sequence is TGTGCCAGCAGTCTAGAGACAGGGTTCGGCGAGCAGTACTTC. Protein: CASSLETGFGEQYF.

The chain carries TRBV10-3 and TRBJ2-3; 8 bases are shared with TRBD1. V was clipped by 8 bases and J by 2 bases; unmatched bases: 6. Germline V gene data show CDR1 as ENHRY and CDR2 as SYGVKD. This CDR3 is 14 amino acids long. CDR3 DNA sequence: TGTGCCATCTCGACAGGGGCGTTCACAGATACGCAGTATTTT. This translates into CAISTGAFTDTQYF.

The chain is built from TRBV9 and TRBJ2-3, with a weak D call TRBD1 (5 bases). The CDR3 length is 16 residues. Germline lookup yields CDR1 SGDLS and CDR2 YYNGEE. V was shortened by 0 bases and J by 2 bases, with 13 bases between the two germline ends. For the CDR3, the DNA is TGTGCCAGCAGCGTAGATTCGGCAGGGCTCACAGATACGCAGTATTTT. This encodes CASSVDSAGLTDTQYF.

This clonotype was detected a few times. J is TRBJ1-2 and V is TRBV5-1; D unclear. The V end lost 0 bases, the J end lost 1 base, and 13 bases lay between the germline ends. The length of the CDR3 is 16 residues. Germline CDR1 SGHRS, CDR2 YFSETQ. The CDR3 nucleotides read TGCGCCAGCAGCTTGGTTCCAGAACTTAATAACTATGGCTACACCTTC. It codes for CASSLVPELNNYGYTF. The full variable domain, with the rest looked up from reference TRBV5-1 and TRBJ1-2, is KAGVTQTPRYLIKTRGQQVTLSCSPISGHRSVSWYQQTPGQGLQFLFEYFSETQRNKGNFPGRFSGRQFSNSRSEMNVSTLELGDSALYLCASSLVPELNNYGYTFGSGTRLTVV.

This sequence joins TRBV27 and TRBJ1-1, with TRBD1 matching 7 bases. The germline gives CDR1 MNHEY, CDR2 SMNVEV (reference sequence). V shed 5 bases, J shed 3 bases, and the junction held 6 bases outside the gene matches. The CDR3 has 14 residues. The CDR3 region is CASSRGDRDTEAFF. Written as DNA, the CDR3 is TGTGCCAGCAGTCGGGGTGACAGGGACACTGAAGCTTTCTTT.

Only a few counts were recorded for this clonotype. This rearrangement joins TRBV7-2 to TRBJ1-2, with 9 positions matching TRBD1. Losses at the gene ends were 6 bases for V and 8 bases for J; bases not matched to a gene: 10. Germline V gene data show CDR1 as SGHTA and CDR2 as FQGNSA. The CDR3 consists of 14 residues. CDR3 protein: CASRIRDRDNGYTF. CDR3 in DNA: TGTGCCAGCAGGATCCGGGACAGGGACAACGGCTACACCTTC. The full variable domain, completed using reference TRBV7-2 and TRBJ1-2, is GAGVSQSPSNKVTEKGKDVELRCDPISGHTALYWYRQSLGQGLEFLIYFQGNSAPDKSGLPSDRFSAERTGGSVSTLTIQRTQQEDSAVYLCASRIRDRDNGYTFGSGTRLTVV.

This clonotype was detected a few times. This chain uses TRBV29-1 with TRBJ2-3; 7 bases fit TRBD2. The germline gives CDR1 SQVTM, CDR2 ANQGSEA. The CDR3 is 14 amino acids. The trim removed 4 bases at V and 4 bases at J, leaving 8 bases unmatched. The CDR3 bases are TGCAGCGTTGGAGGCGGGAGTAGCGCAGATACGCAGTATTTT. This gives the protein CSVGGGSSADTQYF.

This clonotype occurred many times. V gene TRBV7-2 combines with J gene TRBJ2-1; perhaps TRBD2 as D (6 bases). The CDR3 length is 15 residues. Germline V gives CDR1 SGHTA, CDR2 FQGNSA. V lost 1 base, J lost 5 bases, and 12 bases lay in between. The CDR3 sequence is CASSLVGGPNNEQFF. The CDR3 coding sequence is TGTGCCAGCAGCTTAGTCGGAGGGCCGAACAATGAGCAGTTCTTC.

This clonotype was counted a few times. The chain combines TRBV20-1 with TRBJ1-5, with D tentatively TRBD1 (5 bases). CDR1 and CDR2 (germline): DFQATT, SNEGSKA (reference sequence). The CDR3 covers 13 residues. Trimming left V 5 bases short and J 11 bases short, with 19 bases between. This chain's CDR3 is CSAGSDQGWAQHF. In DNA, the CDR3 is TGCAGTGCTGGGTCTGATCAGGGTTGGGCCCAGCATTTT.

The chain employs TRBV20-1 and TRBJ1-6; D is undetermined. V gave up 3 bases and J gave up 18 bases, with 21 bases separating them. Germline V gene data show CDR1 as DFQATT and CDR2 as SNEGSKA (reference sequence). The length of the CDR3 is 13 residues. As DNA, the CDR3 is TGCAGTGCTAGCCGAGGGCGCGGTTCATCCCCCCACTTT. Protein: CSASRGRGSSPHF.